This TCR beta chain was captured by sequencing in a study of CD8 T cells in Susac syndrome. Germline trimming cut 6 bases from V and 4 bases from J; bases unmatched to any gene: 7. The CDR3 has 15 amino acids. After extraction with the RNeasy kit, about 0.45 to 1 ug of the RNA was reverse transcribed using random hexamers. TCRdb re-derived calls from the immunoSEQ multiplex PCR reads in MiXCR, one entry per CDR3 protein. The sample holds more than 150,000 distinct CDR3 sequences, just under 95% seen once. The V call is TRBV12-3 or TRBV12-4, the J call TRBJ1-2; TRBD1 matches at 11 bases. The source is a human donor with multiple sclerosis. Sequenced sample: CD8+ T cells from PBMCs. The CDR3 reads CASSFPGQGGYGYTF. The CDR3 DNA reads as TGTGCCAGCAGCTTTCCGGGACAGGGGGGCTATGGCTACACCTTC.